These T cell receptor beta chains were read from a single sample in a study of cytomegalovirus exposure and HLA in healthy donors. Some clones are missing from TCRdb's copy, which holds only in-frame ones; the method was immunoSEQ multiplex PCR. Of under 90,000 clones listed, around four fifths were seen once; the top ten hold 3%. The specimen was PBMCs. The source is a man aged 50-59 years in good health and CMV-seropositive. CDR3s include the opening cysteine and the closing phenylalanine or tryptophan. D genes are given only for firm matches. The listing skips clone size in some rows; elsewhere it reads once, few, many or a size class.

J | size | V | D | CDR3 | DNA
TRBJ2-7 | NA | TRBV7-8 | TRBD1 | CASSPEGTGRGKQYF | TGTGCCAGCAGCCCTGAAGGGACAGGGAGGGGCAAGCAGTACTTC
TRBJ2-2 | NA | TRBV7-3 | TRBD2 | CASSTGTRYTGELFF | TGTGCCAGCAGCACCGGGACTAGATATACCGGGGAGCTGTTTTTT
TRBJ2-6 | NA | TRBV18 | TRBD1 | CASSIGQGSSGANGLTF | TGTGCCAGCTCTATCGGACAGGGGTCGTCTGGGGCCAACGGCCTGACTTTC
TRBJ2-1 | NA | TRBV7-9 | NA | CASSSDSYPYNEQLF | TGTGCCAGCAGTTCCGACTCCTACCCCTACAATGAGCAGCTCTTC
TRBJ2-2 | NA | TRBV7-3 | TRBD2 | CASSPRDVSGINTGELFF | TGTGCCAGCAGCCCCAGAGACGTTAGCGGGATTAACACCGGGGAGCTGTTTTTT
TRBJ1-1 | NA | TRBV7-9 | NA | CASSPWAEAFF | TGTGCCAGCAGCCCCTGGGCCGAAGCTTTCTTT
TRBJ2-3 | once | TRBV7-2 | NA | CASSAALVTDTQYF | TGTGCCAGCAGCGCTGCCCTAGTTACAGATACGCAGTATTTT
TRBJ2-5 | NA | TRBV11-3 | NA | CASSLGLLETQYF | TGTGCCAGCAGCTTAGGGCTCTTAGAGACCCAGTACTTC
TRBJ2-7 | NA | TRBV6-6 | NA | CAANRGTIYEQYF | TGTGCCGCCAACAGGGGGACTATTTACGAGCAGTACTTC
TRBJ2-1 | NA | TRBV6-5 | NA | CASRTEKGRQFF | TGTGCCAGCAGGACGGAGAAAGGAAGGCAGTTCTTC
TRBJ2-1 | NA | TRBV30 | NA | CAWIAGTSSYNEQFF | TGTGCCTGGATAGCCGGGACTTCATCCTACAATGAGCAGTTCTTC
TRBJ2-5 | once | TRBV4-1 | NA | CASSRGTTAGGETQYF | TGCGCCAGCAGCCGTGGGACAACCGCTGGTGGAGAGACCCAGTACTTC
TRBJ2-4 | NA | TRBV5-1 | TRBD2 | CASSLSGGGENIQYF | TGCGCCAGCAGCTTGTCGGGAGGGGGAGAAAACATTCAGTACTTC
TRBJ1-1 | NA | TRBV7-2 | TRBD1 | CASSWGQGRGHTEAFF | TGTGCCAGCAGCTGGGGACAGGGAAGAGGACACACTGAAGCTTTCTTT
TRBJ1-1 | NA | TRBV10-2 | NA | CASSRETEAFF | TGCGCCAGCAGCCGTGAGACTGAAGCTTTCTTT
TRBJ1-3 | NA | TRBV15 | TRBD1 | CATRPTGGPPGNTIYF | TGTGCCACCAGACCGACAGGGGGTCCCCCTGGAAACACCATATATTTT
TRBJ2-7 | NA | TRBV19 | NA | CASSIGFGLAYEQYF | TGTGCCAGTAGTATAGGGTTTGGGCTAGCTTACGAGCAGTACTTC
TRBJ2-1 | NA | TRBV11-2 | NA | CASSRLQGTSTYNEQFF | TGTGCCAGCAGCCGCCTTCAAGGGACATCGACCTACAATGAGCAGTTCTTC
TRBJ2-7 | NA | TRBV6-1 | NA | CASHQFLGAGNEQYF | TGTGCCAGCCACCAATTCTTGGGAGCCGGGAACGAGCAGTACTTC
TRBJ2-7 | NA | TRBV4-2 | NA | CASSQAQTTPYEQYF | TGTGCCAGTAGCCAAGCGCAGACTACTCCCTACGAGCAGTACTTC
TRBJ2-6 | few | TRBV5-6 | NA | CASINWGANVLTF | TGTGCCAGCATCAACTGGGGGGCCAACGTCCTGACTTTC
TRBJ1-1 | NA | TRBV14 | NA | CASSQVAYPRHTEAFF | TGTGCCAGCAGCCAAGTTGCGTACCCCCGCCACACTGAAGCTTTCTTT
TRBJ1-5 | NA | TRBV9 | TRBD1 | CASSATGNGNQPQHF | TGTGCCAGCAGCGCGACAGGGAATGGCAATCAGCCCCAGCATTTT
TRBJ2-7 | once | TRBV19 | NA | CASTPGDFSYEQYF | TGTGCCAGTACCCCCGGGGACTTCTCCTACGAGCAGTACTTC
TRBJ2-1 | NA | TRBV7-2 | NA | CASSFTRDNEQFF | TGTGCCAGCAGCTTTACGAGGGACAATGAGCAGTTCTTC
TRBJ2-1 | NA | TRBV6-1 | TRBD2 | CASERENGEQFF | TGTGCCAGCGAGCGGGAGAACGGTGAGCAGTTCTTC
TRBJ2-7 | few | TRBV9 | NA | CASSVDGVGLDEQYF | TGTGCCAGCAGCGTAGACGGAGTGGGTCTCGACGAGCAGTACTTC
TRBJ2-7 | NA | TRBV30 | TRBD1 | CACRDRGHEQYF | TGTGCCTGCCGGGACAGGGGGCATGAGCAGTACTTC
TRBJ1-1 | NA | TRBV5-1 | NA | CASSHGMGSWDTEAFF | TGCGCCAGCAGCCACGGGATGGGGAGCTGGGACACTGAAGCTTTCTTT
TRBJ2-2 | NA | TRBV5-1 | NA | CASSFRTGNTGELFF | TGCGCCAGCAGCTTTCGGACGGGAAACACCGGGGAGCTGTTTTTT
TRBJ2-7 | NA | TRBV19 | TRBD1 | CASSIAGTVSSYEQYF | TGTGCCAGTAGTATAGCTGGGACAGTCAGCTCCTACGAGCAGTACTTC
TRBJ1-5 | NA | TRBV12-5 | TRBD1 | CASGLGQGIRGGNQPQHF | TGTGCTAGTGGTCTCGGACAGGGGATCAGAGGGGGCAATCAGCCCCAGCATTTT
TRBJ2-7 | NA | TRBV7-3 | TRBD2 | CASTLAGNSYEQYF | TGTGCCAGCACGTTAGCGGGGAACTCCTACGAGCAGTACTTC
TRBJ1-1 | once | TRBV7-3 | TRBD1 | CASSSTGWDEAFF | TGTGCCAGCAGCTCGACAGGGTGGGATGAAGCTTTCTTT
TRBJ1-2 | NA | TRBV6-5 | NA | CASSPTGNYGYTF | TGTGCCAGCAGTCCAACAGGGAACTATGGCTACACCTTC
TRBJ2-3 | NA | TRBV11-3 | NA | CASSFQDKGLTSDTQYF | TGTGCCAGCAGCTTTCAGGATAAGGGACTCACCTCAGATACGCAGTATTTT
TRBJ1-2 | few | TRBV6-1 | TRBD1 | CASSERETGGFGYTF | TGTGCCAGCAGTGAACGGGAGACAGGGGGCTTTGGCTACACCTTC
TRBJ1-5 | NA | TRBV7-2 | TRBD1 | CASSWGTGCQPQHF | TGTGCCAGCAGCTGGGGGACAGGGTGTCAGCCCCAGCATTTT
TRBJ2-1 | NA | TRBV29-1 | TRBD2 | CSVGLAGGADGFF | TGCAGCGTTGGACTAGCGGGAGGGGCGGACGGGTTCTTC
TRBJ2-3 | NA | TRBV9 | TRBD2 | CASSVVAGSTDTQYF | TGTGCCAGCAGCGTAGTAGCGGGAAGCACAGATACGCAGTATTTT
TRBJ2-5 | NA | TRBV19 | TRBD1 | CATLPRGSPQETQYF | TGTGCCACCTTACCCAGGGGGAGTCCCCAAGAGACCCAGTACTTC
TRBJ1-4 | NA | TRBV7-9 | TRBD1 | CSSSSGQGNEKLFF | TGTTCCAGCAGCTCGGGACAGGGGAATGAAAAACTGTTTTTT